These 9 T cell receptor beta chains originate from one sample sequenced in a study of T cells in Graves' hyperthyroidism and ophthalmopathy. TCR beta CDR3 regions were amplified from RNA transcripts. TCR CDR3 underwent first-round RT-PCR with the HTBI primer set. TCRdb fed the multiplex PCR reads into MiXCR, producing one record per CDR3 protein. The repertoire has 200,000 to 250,000 distinct CDR3 sequences, more than 15% of them found once; the top ten carry under 65%. Sequencing used blood. The receptors shown here come from a man between 50 and 59 years old with Graves' hyperthyroidism.

The table lists this clonotype with a few counts. Possible read error: a much larger clone is one base away. This chain connects TRBV28 to TRBJ2-7; no reliable D call. The CDR3 runs to 11 residues. The germline CDR1 and CDR2 sequences are MDHEN and SYDVKM. The CDR3 loop is CASNLSWEQYF. CDR3 bases: TGTGCCAGCAATTTATCTTGGGAGCAGTACTTC. Full variable domain (missing parts from reference TRBV28 and TRBJ2-7): DVKVTQSSRYLVKRTGEKVFLECVQDMDHENMFWYRQDPGLGLRLIYFSYDVKMKEKGDIPEGYSVSREKKERFSLILESASTNQTSMYLCASNLSWEQYFGPGTRLTVT.

This clonotype was seen at least ten times. In nucleotides, the CDR3 is TGTGCCAGCAGCCCAGTCCCGGGACCTCTGGGCTATGGCTACACCTTC. Its protein product is CASSPVPGPLGYGYTF. The chain recombines TRBV7-8 with TRBJ1-2; perhaps TRBD1 as D (5 bases). The CDR3 is 16 residues long. Germline CDR1 and CDR2: SGHVS and FQNEAQ. Trimming removed 5 bases at V and 4 bases at J, with 20 bases between.

In this sample, this clonotype turned up many times. The CDR3: CASRSTQETQYF. For the CDR3, the DNA is TGTGCCAGCCGCTCTACTCAAGAGACCCAGTACTTC. This chain connects TRBV27 to TRBJ2-5; D call uncertain. Germline CDR1 and CDR2: MNHEY and SMNVEV (reference sequence). Trimming removed 8 bases from V and 2 bases from J, with 9 bases in between. The CDR3 totals 12 residues.

The chain joins TRBV12-3 or TRBV12-4 to TRBJ1-1; no reliable D call. Trimming removed 7 bases from V and 0 bases from J, with 9 bases in between. This CDR3 region has 13 residues. As DNA, the CDR3 is TGTGCCAGCACTCTATTGATGAACACTGAAGCTTTCTTT. Translating it yields CASTLLMNTEAFF.

The V gene is TRBV12-3 or TRBV12-4, the J gene TRBJ1-4; 7 nucleotides line up with TRBD1. The V gene end was trimmed by 5 bases and the J gene end by 8 bases; junction bases not matched to a gene: 8. The CDR3 is made up of 14 amino acids. CDR3 DNA sequence: TGTGCCAGCAGTCCCACAGGGGTAGCGGAAAAACTGTTTTTT. This codes for CASSPTGVAEKLFF.

This chain links TRBV25-1 with TRBJ2-5; tentative D call: TRBD2 (6 bases). This CDR3 is 15 amino acids long. Germline V gene lookup returns CDR1 MGHDK and CDR2 SYGVNS. V lost 2 bases, J lost 5 bases, and 15 bases lay in between. For the CDR3, the DNA is TGTGCCAGCAGTGAACCAGGAGGGCCGTGGGAGACCCAGTACTTC. It translates to CASSEPGGPWETQYF.

In this sample, this clonotype turned up many times. V and J are TRBV27 and TRBJ1-3; 8 bases fit TRBD1. Germline V gives CDR1 MNHEY, CDR2 SMNVEV (reference sequence). This CDR3 spans 17 amino acids. The ends lost 6 bases at V and 3 bases at J; junction bases unmatched: 13. The CDR3 loop reads CASRLPSARGLGNTIYF. The CDR3 DNA follows: TGTGCCAGCAGGTTACCCTCCGCCAGGGGGCTTGGAAACACCATATATTTT.

The chain combines TRBV7-9 with TRBJ2-5, with 10 bases aligning to TRBD2. The ends lost 5 bases at V and 2 bases at J; junction bases unmatched: 8. The CDR3 is made up of 16 amino acids. Germline loops: CDR1 SEHNR, CDR2 FQNEAQ (reference sequence). This CDR3 is CASSPPSGSAQETQYF. CDR3 DNA sequence: TGTGCCAGCAGCCCACCTAGCGGGAGTGCGCAAGAGACCCAGTACTTC.

The chain recombines TRBV20-1 with TRBJ2-3; TRBD2 matches at 11 bases. The V gene's germline CDR1 is DFQATT and CDR2 SNEGSKA (reference sequence). This CDR3 contains 14 residues. The V and J ends lost 6 bases and 1 base, in that order; junction bases with no gene match: 3. The CDR3 DNA reads as TGCAGTGCCCGGGGACTAGCGGGCACAGATACGCAGTATTTT. Protein sequence: CSARGLAGTDTQYF.